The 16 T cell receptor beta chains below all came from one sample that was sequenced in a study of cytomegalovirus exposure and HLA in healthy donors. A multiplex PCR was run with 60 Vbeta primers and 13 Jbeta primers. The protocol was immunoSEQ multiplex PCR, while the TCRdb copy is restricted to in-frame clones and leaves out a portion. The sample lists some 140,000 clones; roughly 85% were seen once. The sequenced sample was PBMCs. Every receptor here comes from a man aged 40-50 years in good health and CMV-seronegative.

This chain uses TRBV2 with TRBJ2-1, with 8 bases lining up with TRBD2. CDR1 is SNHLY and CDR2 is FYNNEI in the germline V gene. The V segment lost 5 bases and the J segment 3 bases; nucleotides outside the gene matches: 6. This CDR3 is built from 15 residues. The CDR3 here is CASSQPGLVYNEQFF. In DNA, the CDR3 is TGTGCCAGCAGTCAACCGGGACTAGTCTACAATGAGCAGTTCTTC. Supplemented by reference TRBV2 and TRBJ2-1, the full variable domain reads EPEVTQTPSHQVTQMGQEVILRCVPISNHLYFYWYRQILGQKVEFLVSFYNNEISEKSEIFDDQFSVERPDGSNFTLKIRSTKLEDSAMYFCASSQPGLVYNEQFFGPGTRLTVL.

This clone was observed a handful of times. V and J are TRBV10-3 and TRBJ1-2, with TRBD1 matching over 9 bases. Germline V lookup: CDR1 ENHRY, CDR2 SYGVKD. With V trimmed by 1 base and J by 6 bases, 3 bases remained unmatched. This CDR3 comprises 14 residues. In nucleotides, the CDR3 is TGTGCCATCAGTGAGTTCGACAGGGGGGATGGCTACACCTTC. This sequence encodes CAISEFDRGDGYTF.

The CDR3 DNA reads as TGTGCCAGCAGCTTGGGGACTAGCGGGAGGGAAGGAAACATTCAGTACTTC. This encodes CASSLGTSGREGNIQYF. The V call is TRBV7-3, the J call TRBJ2-4, with 16 bases lining up with TRBD2. J lost 6 bases, V lost 3 bases, and 5 bases had no gene match. CDR3 length: 17 amino acids. Germline V gives CDR1 SGHTA, CDR2 FQGTGA.

The CDR3 nucleotides are TGCGCCAGCTCCCCGGGGGTAGCGGGTAATGAGCAGTTCTTC. It translates to CASSPGVAGNEQFF. The rearrangement joins TRBV5-1 to TRBJ2-1; 7 bases are shared with TRBD2. With V trimmed by 7 bases and J by 7 bases, 11 bases remained unmatched. In germline, CDR1 is SGHRS, CDR2 YFSETQ. CDR3 length: 14 residues.

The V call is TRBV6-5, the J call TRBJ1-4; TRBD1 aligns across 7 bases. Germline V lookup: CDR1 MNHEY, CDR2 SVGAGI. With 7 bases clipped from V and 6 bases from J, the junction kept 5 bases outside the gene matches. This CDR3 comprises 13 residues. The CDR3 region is CASTGRGYEKLFF. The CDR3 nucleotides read TGTGCCAGCACCGGCAGGGGGTATGAAAAACTGTTTTTT.

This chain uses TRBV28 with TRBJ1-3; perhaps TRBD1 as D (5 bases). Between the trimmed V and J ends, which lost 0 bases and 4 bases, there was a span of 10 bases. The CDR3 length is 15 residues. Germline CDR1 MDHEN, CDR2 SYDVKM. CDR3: CASSLWDRGGNTIYF. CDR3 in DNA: TGTGCCAGCAGTTTATGGGATAGGGGCGGAAACACCATATATTTT.

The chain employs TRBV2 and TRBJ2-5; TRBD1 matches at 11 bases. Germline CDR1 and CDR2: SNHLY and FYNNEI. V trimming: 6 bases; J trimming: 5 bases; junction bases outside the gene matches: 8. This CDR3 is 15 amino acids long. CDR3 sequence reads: CASRPRTGGGETQYF. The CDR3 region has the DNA TGTGCCAGCAGGCCACGGACAGGGGGCGGGGAGACCCAGTACTTC. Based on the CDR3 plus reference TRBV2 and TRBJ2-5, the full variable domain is EPEVTQTPSHQVTQMGQEVILRCVPISNHLYFYWYRQILGQKVEFLVSFYNNEISEKSEIFDDQFSVERPDGSNFTLKIRSTKLEDSAMYFCASRPRTGGGETQYFGPGTRLLVL.

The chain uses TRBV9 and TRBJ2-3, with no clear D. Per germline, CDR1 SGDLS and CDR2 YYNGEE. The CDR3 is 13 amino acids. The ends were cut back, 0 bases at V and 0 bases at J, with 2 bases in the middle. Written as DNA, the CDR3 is TGTGCCAGCAGCGTAGCTAGCACAGATACGCAGTATTTT. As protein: CASSVASTDTQYF.

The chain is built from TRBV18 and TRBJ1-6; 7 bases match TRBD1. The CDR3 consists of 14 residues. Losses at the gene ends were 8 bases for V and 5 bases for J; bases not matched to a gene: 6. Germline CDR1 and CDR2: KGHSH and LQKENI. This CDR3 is CASRRTGDNSPLHF. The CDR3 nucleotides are TGTGCCAGCAGACGGACAGGTGATAATTCACCCCTCCACTTT.

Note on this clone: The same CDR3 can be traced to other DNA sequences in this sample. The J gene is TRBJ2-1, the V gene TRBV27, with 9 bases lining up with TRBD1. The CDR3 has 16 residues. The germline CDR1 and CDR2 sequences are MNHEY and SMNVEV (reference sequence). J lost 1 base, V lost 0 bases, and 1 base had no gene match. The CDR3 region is CASSLSGQGSYNEQFF. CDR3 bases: TGTGCCAGCAGTTTATCGGGACAGGGATCCTACAATGAGCAGTTCTTC.

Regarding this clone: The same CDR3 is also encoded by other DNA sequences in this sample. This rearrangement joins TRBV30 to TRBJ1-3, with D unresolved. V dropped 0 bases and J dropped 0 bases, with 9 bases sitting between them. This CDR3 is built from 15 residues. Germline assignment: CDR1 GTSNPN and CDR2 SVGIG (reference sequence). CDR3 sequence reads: CAWSVLGASGNTIYF. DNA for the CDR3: TGTGCCTGGAGTGTATTAGGAGCCTCTGGAAACACCATATATTTT.

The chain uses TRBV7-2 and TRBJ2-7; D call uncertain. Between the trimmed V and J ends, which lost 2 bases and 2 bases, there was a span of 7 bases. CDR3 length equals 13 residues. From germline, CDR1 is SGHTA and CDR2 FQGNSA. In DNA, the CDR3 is TGTGCCAGCAGCTTAAACCCAGCCTACGAGCAGTACTTC. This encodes CASSLNPAYEQYF.

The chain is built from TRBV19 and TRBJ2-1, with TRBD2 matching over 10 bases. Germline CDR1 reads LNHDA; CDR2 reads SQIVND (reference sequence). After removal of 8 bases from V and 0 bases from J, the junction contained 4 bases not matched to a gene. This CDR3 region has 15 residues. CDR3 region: CASAPSGSSYNEQFF. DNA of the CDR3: TGTGCCAGTGCCCCTAGCGGGAGCTCCTACAATGAGCAGTTCTTC.

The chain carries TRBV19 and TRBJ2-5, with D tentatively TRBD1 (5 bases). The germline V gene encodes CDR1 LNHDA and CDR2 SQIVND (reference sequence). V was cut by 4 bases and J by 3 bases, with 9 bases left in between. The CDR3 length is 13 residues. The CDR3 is CASSRGREETQYF. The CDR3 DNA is TGTGCCAGTAGTAGGGGCAGGGAAGAGACCCAGTACTTC.

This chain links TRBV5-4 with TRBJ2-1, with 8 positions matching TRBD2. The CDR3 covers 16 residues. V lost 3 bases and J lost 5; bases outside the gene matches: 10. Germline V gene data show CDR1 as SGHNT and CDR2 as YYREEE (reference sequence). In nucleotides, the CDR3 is TGTGCCAGCAGCTCCGGCGGGCTAGCGGGTAACAATGAGCAGTTCTTC. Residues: CASSSGGLAGNNEQFF.

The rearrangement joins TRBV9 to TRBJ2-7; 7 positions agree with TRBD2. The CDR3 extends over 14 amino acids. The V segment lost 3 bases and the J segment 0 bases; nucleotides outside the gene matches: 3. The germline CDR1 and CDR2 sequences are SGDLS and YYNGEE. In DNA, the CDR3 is TGTGCCAGCAGCGAGGGAGGGACCTCCTACGAGCAGTACTTC. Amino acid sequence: CASSEGGTSYEQYF.